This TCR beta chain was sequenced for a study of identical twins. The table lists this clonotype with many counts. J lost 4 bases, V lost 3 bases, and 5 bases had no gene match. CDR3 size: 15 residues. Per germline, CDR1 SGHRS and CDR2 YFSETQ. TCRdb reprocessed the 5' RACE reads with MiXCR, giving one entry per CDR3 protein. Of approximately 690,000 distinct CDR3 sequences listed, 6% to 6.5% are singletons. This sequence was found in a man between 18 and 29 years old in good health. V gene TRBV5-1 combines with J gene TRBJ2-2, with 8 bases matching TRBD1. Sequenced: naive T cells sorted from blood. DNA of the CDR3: TGCGCCAGCAGCTACCAGGGGGCTGGCACCGGGGAGCTGTTTTTT. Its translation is CASSYQGAGTGELFF.